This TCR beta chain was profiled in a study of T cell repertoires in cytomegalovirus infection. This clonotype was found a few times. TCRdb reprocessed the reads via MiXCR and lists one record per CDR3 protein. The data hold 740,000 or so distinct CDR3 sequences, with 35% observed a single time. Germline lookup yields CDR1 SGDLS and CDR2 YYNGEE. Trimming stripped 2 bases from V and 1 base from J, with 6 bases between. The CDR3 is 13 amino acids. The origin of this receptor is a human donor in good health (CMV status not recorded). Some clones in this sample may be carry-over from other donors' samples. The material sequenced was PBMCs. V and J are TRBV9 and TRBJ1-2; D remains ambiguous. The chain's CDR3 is CASSVTFNYGYTF. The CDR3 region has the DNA TGTGCCAGCAGCGTTACTTTTAACTATGGCTACACCTTC.